This is a list of T cell receptor beta chains from one sample in a study of T cells in Graves' hyperthyroidism and ophthalmopathy. From the multiplex PCR reads, TCRdb called clonotypes with MiXCR, one entry per CDR3 protein. The table lists a few hundred thousand distinct CDR3 sequences, under 15% of them singletons. The sample comprised blood. All receptors come from a woman in her 30s with Graves' hyperthyroidism. Each CDR3 is given with its conserved first and last residue.

>TRBV18
CASSQETGGVYGYTF
>TRBV18
CASSQGTGGQEKLFF
>TRBV29-1
CSVGTELTYGYTF
>TRBV6-2/TRBV6-3
CASRDRGSYGYTF
>TRBV30
CAWDRGGTGELFF
>TRBV18
CASSLKQGGNEQFF
>TRBV24-1
CATSDRGTGGPTEETQYF
>TRBV18
CASRTTRSYNEQFF
>TRBV28
CASSFAGDQLEQYF
>TRBV5-1
CASSPGLAEAFF
>TRBV28
CASSMTVYGYTF
>TRBV5-1
CASSRGLEATDTQYF
>TRBV4-1
CASSQSAAGGPNEQFF
>TRBV12-3/TRBV12-4
CASSLAAGLAGVNEQFF
>TRBV11-2
CASSSLAGGRYTGELFF
>TRBV6-5
CASSYEGGTEAFF
>TRBV27
CASSWGVNEKLFF
>TRBV20-1
CSAPTRLAAQGQFF
>TRBV27
CASRVGTATLETQYF
>TRBV28
CASNRDRASYEQYF
>TRBV5-1
CASRSSGETQYF
>TRBV4-1
CASSQDLGGVENSYEQYF
>TRBV13
CASGRVGTPYEQYF
>TRBV5-1
CASSSTGGVETQYF
>TRBV6-2/TRBV6-3
CASSYGEISIQYF